The clone carrying this TCR beta chain has ten or more counts. Its antigen is not identified. A TCRbeta library incorporating unique molecular identifiers was prepared. TCRdb reanalysed the PCR reads using MiXCR and keeps one entry per CDR3 protein. The repertoire holds about 260,000 distinct CDR3 sequences, with approximately 8.9% as singletons. The sample originates from a study of T-cell reconstitution after alpha-beta-depleted transplantation in children. Whole-study findings and limits: After transplant, high TCRbeta diversity at day 60 in some patients arose from surviving recipient T cells and thymic progenitors. Several hundred expanded graft clones reportedly gave rise to the alpha-beta T cells present about two months after transplant. Newly generated T cells supplied most T-cell counts and diversity one year post-transplant.

Germline V gives CDR1 MRHNA, CDR2 SNTAGT. Trimming cost V 0 bases and J 3 bases; bases outside gene matches: 3. This CDR3 spans 15 amino acids. The chain uses TRBV6-4 and TRBJ2-7, with 9 bases fitting TRBD2. The clonotype was recovered from a male patient younger than 18 who had a stem cell transplant for acute lymphoblastic leukemia, so the T cells may come from the graft donor. The specimen comprised PBMCs, mostly from graft donor cells, sampled 180 days after TCRalphabeta/CD19-depleted stem cell transplant. CDR3 residues: CASSDSWTSVYEQYF. The CDR3 DNA is TGTGCCAGCAGTGACTCTTGGACTAGCGTCTACGAGCAGTACTTC.